This T cell receptor beta chain derives from a study of technical replicates of blood from several donors. CDR3 length equals 14 residues. V lost 0 bases and J 7 bases, leaving 9 bases between the germline ends. CDR1 and CDR2 from the germline V gene are MGHRA and YSYEKL. TCRdb keeps only in-frame clones here, not all; method: immunoSEQ multiplex PCR. The sample holds 70,000 to 85,000 clones, just under 95% seen once. The sequence derives from a human donor in good health. What was sequenced was T cells isolated from PBMCs. The chain is built from TRBV4-1 and TRBJ1-4; D is uncertain. CDR3: CASSQERVGEKLFF. The CDR3 nucleotides are TGCGCCAGCAGCCAAGAGCGGGTGGGTGAAAAACTGTTTTTT.